This T cell receptor (beta chain) was observed in a study of metastatic and nonmetastatic thyroid tumors. This clone came up many times. Its matching antigen is unknown. As handled by the study authors: CDR3 differences across clinicopathological groups were used to build a distant-metastasis classifier for papillary thyroid cancer. TCRdb re-called the PCR reads via MiXCR. TCRdb's processing, not the authors', yielded these V and J calls. The table has about 31,000 clones, 15% to 20% seen once; the top ten hold 10%. The entire patient cohort was treatment-naive prior to thyroid surgery. V lost 6 bases and J 7 bases, leaving 15 bases between the germline ends. This CDR3 comprises 14 residues. The germline V gene encodes CDR1 MNHEY and CDR2 SVGEGT. The study, taken as a whole, reports: Malignant tumors reportedly showed significantly higher TCR beta diversity than benign nodules in both blood and tumor.

The chain employs TRBV6-2 or TRBV6-3 and TRBJ1-4; possibly TRBD1 for D (6 bases). The sequenced sample consisted of blood. The origin of this receptor is a female donor with papillary thyroid cancer or a benign thyroid nodule (not recorded which). Some clones in this sample may be carry-over from other donors' samples. The DNA of the CDR3 is TGTGCCAGCAGCCGCCGGGACATGGGTGAAAAACTGTTTTTT. It yields the protein CASSRRDMGEKLFF.